This TCR beta chain was identified during a study of cytomegalovirus exposure and HLA in healthy donors. The V gene's germline CDR1 is SNHLY and CDR2 FYNNEI. This CDR3 has 16 residues. Trimming cost V 3 bases and J 2 bases; bases outside gene matches: 4. Some clones are missing from TCRdb's copy, which holds only in-frame ones; the method was immunoSEQ multiplex PCR. The profile shows about 88,000 clones, roughly 84% of them singletons. The sequence came from a woman aged 18 to 35 in good health and CMV-seropositive. The rearrangement links TRBV2 to TRBJ2-3, with 11 bases matching TRBD2. Sequenced material: PBMCs. CDR3 DNA: TGTGCCAGCAGTGAGGGACTAGCGGTGATCACAGATACGCAGTATTTT. As protein: CASSEGLAVITDTQYF. Together with reference TRBV2 and TRBJ2-3, the CDR3 gives the full variable domain: EPEVTQTPSHQVTQMGQEVILRCVPISNHLYFYWYRQILGQKVEFLVSFYNNEISEKSEIFDDQFSVERPDGSNFTLKIRSTKLEDSAMYFCASSEGLAVITDTQYFGPGTRLTVL.